Below, 6 T cell receptor beta chains from the same sample are listed, as sequenced in a study of blood T cell repertoires in COVID-19 (dated by TCRdb to 2020 to 2021). Library prep was done by the immunoSEQ multiplex PCR assay. Not all clones reach the TCRdb copy of this immuneACCESS table, which keeps in-frame sequences only. Checked studies attribute under half of the gap to unresolved V genes and leave the rest unexplained. Within this sample are tens of thousands of clones, with about four fifths of them counted one time only. Of the sample, approximately 28% falls within the top ten clones. Sequenced: peripheral blood. These TCRs come from an older man with acute or convalescent COVID-19.

This chain joins TRBV28 and TRBJ2-1; tentatively, D is TRBD2 (5 bases). V was clipped by 3 bases and J by 4 bases, with 7 bases between them. This CDR3 spans 13 amino acids. Germline V gene data show CDR1 as MDHEN and CDR2 as SYDVKM. CDR3 in amino acids: CASSLREYNEQFF. The CDR3, as DNA: TGTGCCAGCAGTTTGAGGGAATACAATGAGCAGTTCTTC.

This chain connects TRBV27 to TRBJ2-7, with TRBD2 identical over 9 bases. The CDR3 covers 16 residues. Germline CDR1 is MNHEY and CDR2 is SMNVEV (reference sequence). V lost 2 bases and J lost 5; bases outside the gene matches: 10. The CDR3 reads CASSLSSSGINDEQYF. CDR3 DNA: TGTGCCAGCAGTTTAAGCTCTAGCGGGATTAACGACGAGCAGTACTTC.

The chain combines TRBV30 with TRBJ1-6, with 8 bases lining up with TRBD1. Germline values: CDR1 GTSNPN, CDR2 SVGIG (reference sequence). The CDR3 has 13 amino acids. After removal of 4 bases from V and 13 bases from J, the junction contained 9 bases not matched to a gene. Here the CDR3 DNA reads TGTGCCTGGATGGACAGGGCCCGGGGGCCCCTCCACTTT. This encodes CAWMDRARGPLHF. Complete variable domain (other parts from reference TRBV30 and TRBJ1-6): SQTIHQWPATLVQPVGSPLSLECTVEGTSNPNLYWYRQAAGRGLQLLFYSVGIGQISSEVPQNLSASRPQDRQFILSSKKLLLSDSGFYLCAWMDRARGPLHFGNGTRLTVT.

The CDR3 nucleotides are TGTGCCAGCAGCCTAGTGGGGGCGGGCGGGGAGCTGTTTTTT. This encodes CASSLVGAGGELFF. The V and J genes are TRBV6-5 and TRBJ2-2; possibly TRBD1 for D (6 bases). Deletions cut 6 bases from V and 7 bases from J, with 15 bases between. CDR1 is MNHEY, CDR2 SVGAGI, per germline. The CDR3 extends over 14 amino acids.

The gene calls are TRBV6-5 and TRBJ1-1; perhaps TRBD1 as D (5 bases). The V end lost 11 bases, the J end lost 0 bases, and 13 bases lay between the germline ends. CDR3 size: 13 residues. Germline CDR1 reads MNHEY; CDR2 reads SVGAGI. The CDR3, as DNA: TGTGCCGGCTCCCGGGGGTTGAACACTGAAGCTTTCTTT. It translates to CAGSRGLNTEAFF.

The gene calls are TRBV9 and TRBJ2-4; a possible D gene is TRBD2 (5 bases). The CDR3 is 16 amino acids. V dropped 3 bases and J dropped 0 bases, with 13 bases sitting between them. Germline CDR1 SGDLS, CDR2 YYNGEE. The CDR3, as DNA: TGTGCCAGCAGCGAAAGTGGAGGACTAGCCAAAAACATTCAGTACTTC. This translates into CASSESGGLAKNIQYF.